This T cell receptor beta chain was observed in a study of tumor-infiltrating lymphocytes in oesophageal squamous cell carcinoma. TCRdb recomputed calls from the PCR reads with MiXCR, one row per CDR3 protein. The data hold 9,500 or so distinct CDR3 sequences, with 58% observed a single time. V was shortened by 5 bases and J by 5 bases, with 6 bases between the two germline ends. The length of the CDR3 is 11 residues. Germline CDR1 reads SGHTA; CDR2 reads FQGTGA. Input material: esophageal tumor tissue. The TCR sequence derives from a female donor with esophageal squamous cell carcinoma. The rearrangement uses TRBV7-3 and TRBJ1-2; D not certain. The CDR3 is CASSTHYGYTF. Here the CDR3 DNA reads TGTGCCAGCAGCACCCATTATGGCTACACCTTC. The full variable domain, its missing parts supplied by reference TRBV7-3 and TRBJ1-2, is GAGVSQTPSNKVTEKGKYVELRCDPISGHTALYWYRQSLGQGPEFLIYFQGTGAADDSGLPNDRFFAVRPEGSVSTLKIQRTERGDSAVYLCASSTHYGYTFGSGTRLTVV.